This passage covers 29 T cell receptor beta chains from one sample sequenced in a study of blood T cell repertoires in COVID-19. This table comes from immunoSEQ multiplex PCR, and its TCRdb copy is limited to in-frame clones, with some not included. The sample lists over 150,000 clones, roughly 84% occurring once. Sequenced input: peripheral blood. The receptor set was obtained from a woman aged 55-75 years with COVID-19, enrolled during active disease.

The chain links TRBV12-3 or TRBV12-4 to TRBJ1-1; tentative D call: TRBD1 (5 bases). The V end lost 5 bases, the J end lost 1 base, and 8 bases lay between the germline ends. The CDR3 has 13 amino acids. CDR3 amino acids: CASSAGPNTEAFF. The CDR3 bases are TGTGCCAGCAGTGCGGGACCGAACACTGAAGCTTTCTTT.

The chain employs TRBV5-4 and TRBJ1-2; no clear D. Germline CDR1 SGHNT, CDR2 YYREEE (reference sequence). The CDR3 is 16 amino acids. V was clipped by 0 bases and J by 4 bases, with 16 bases between them. The DNA for the CDR3 is TGTGCCAGCAGCTTGGTAGGTCCCAGAGGGTCCTATGGCTACACCTTC. It translates to CASSLVGPRGSYGYTF.

The rearrangement joins TRBV24-1 to TRBJ1-4, with D possibly being TRBD1 (5 bases). CDR1 and CDR2 (germline): KGHDR, SFDVKD. The CDR3 is made up of 13 amino acids. V was pared by 6 bases and J by 8 bases, with 12 bases between. In nucleotides, the CDR3 is TGTGCCACCAGTCTGGGGGAGGGAGAAAAACTGTTTTTT. It codes for CATSLGEGEKLFF.

The V and J genes are TRBV5-8 and TRBJ1-2; weak D call: TRBD1 (6 bases). With 6 bases removed from V and 5 bases from J, the gap between germline ends came to 17 bases. The CDR3 is 14 residues long. Per the germline V gene, CDR1 is SGHTS and CDR2 is YDEGEE. The CDR3 DNA follows: TGTGCCAGCACCAGGGGAGGGTTTGGATATGGCTACACCTTC. It translates to CASTRGGFGYGYTF.

V and J are TRBV7-8 and TRBJ1-1; TRBD1 agrees at 8 bases. Germline V gene data show CDR1 as SGHVS and CDR2 as FQNEAQ. With V trimmed by 1 base and J by 3 bases, 4 bases remained unmatched. The CDR3 length is 15 residues. CDR3 coding DNA: TGTGCCAGCAGCTTAGGGGGGACAGGCGACACTGAAGCTTTCTTT. It specifies CASSLGGTGDTEAFF.

This clone was counted a few times. The chain couples TRBV11-1 to TRBJ2-1, with D possibly matching TRBD2 (5 bases). The CDR3 spans 15 residues. Looked up from germline, CDR1 is SGHAT and CDR2 is FQDESV (reference sequence). Deletions cut 5 bases from V and 1 base from J, with 12 bases between. The CDR3 region has the DNA TGTGCCAGCAGCCCCAGGACTTCTTCCTACAATGAGCAGTTCTTC. Translating it yields CASSPRTSSYNEQFF.

V is TRBV28 and J is TRBJ2-5, with D tentatively TRBD2 (5 bases). V was trimmed by 2 bases and J by 6 bases, leaving 13 bases between them. Germline loops: CDR1 MDHEN, CDR2 SYDVKM. The CDR3 runs 14 residues. Here the CDR3 DNA reads TGTGCCAGCAGTTTACCGGCCCCGGGGAAGACCCAGTACTTC. It is translated as CASSLPAPGKTQYF.

J is TRBJ2-1 and V is TRBV7-9; D may be TRBD2 (7 bases). The germline V gene has CDR1 SEHNR and CDR2 FQNEAQ (reference sequence). The CDR3 extends over 15 amino acids. Trimming stripped 2 bases from V and 2 bases from J, with 10 bases between. The CDR3 reads CASSLRGGPYNEQFF. Written as DNA, the CDR3 is TGTGCCAGCAGCTTAAGGGGGGGCCCCTACAATGAGCAGTTCTTC.

CDR3 nucleotide sequence: TGTGCCAGTAGTACAGGGGGACAGGGACATTCACCCCTCCACTTT. The encoded protein is CASSTGGQGHSPLHF. The V gene is TRBV19, the J gene TRBJ1-6, with 9 bases identical to TRBD1. There are 15 residues in the CDR3. The trim removed 4 bases at V and 8 bases at J, leaving 6 bases unmatched. From germline, CDR1 is LNHDA and CDR2 SQIVND (reference sequence). The full variable domain, rest sourced from reference TRBV19 and TRBJ1-6, is DGGITQSPKYLFRKEGQNVTLSCEQNLNHDAMYWYRQDPGQGLRLIYYSQIVNDFQKGDIAEGYSVSREKKESFPLTVTSAQKNPTAFYLCASSTGGQGHSPLHFGNGTRLTVT.

The rearrangement joins TRBV9 to TRBJ1-2, with unresolved D. Germline lookup yields CDR1 SGDLS and CDR2 YYNGEE. The length of the CDR3 is 16 residues. Trimming removed 0 bases from V and 1 base from J, with 13 bases in between. CDR3 DNA sequence: TGTGCCAGCAGCGTAGGGATCCGGCAGGATAACTATGGCTACACCTTC. Amino acid sequence: CASSVGIRQDNYGYTF.

This clone was picked up one time. The V gene is TRBV7-2, the J gene TRBJ2-1; 7 nucleotides align to TRBD1. J gave up 8 bases and V 5 bases, and 6 bases lay outside the gene matches. The germline gives CDR1 SGHTA, CDR2 FQGNSA. CDR3 size: 13 residues. The CDR3 coding sequence is TGTGCCAGCAGCAACATCCAGGGGGATGAGCAGTTCTTC. Translated, it gives CASSNIQGDEQFF. Filled out from reference TRBV7-2 and TRBJ2-1, the complete variable domain reads GAGVSQSPSNKVTEKGKDVELRCDPISGHTALYWYRQSLGQGLEFLIYFQGNSAPDKSGLPSDRFSAERTGGSVSTLTIQRTQQEDSAVYLCASSNIQGDEQFFGPGTRLTVL.

The rearrangement joins TRBV19 to TRBJ2-1; weak D call: TRBD2 (5 bases). This CDR3 contains 14 residues. Trimming shortened V by 3 bases and J by 8 bases, and 14 bases separated the two germline ends. The germline gives CDR1 LNHDA, CDR2 SQIVND (reference sequence). The CDR3 reads CASSIKLELDEQFF. In DNA form, the CDR3 reads TGTGCCAGTAGTATCAAACTAGAGTTGGATGAGCAGTTCTTC. The variable domain in full, with the rest retrieved from reference TRBV19 and TRBJ2-1, is DGGITQSPKYLFRKEGQNVTLSCEQNLNHDAMYWYRQDPGQGLRLIYYSQIVNDFQKGDIAEGYSVSREKKESFPLTVTSAQKNPTAFYLCASSIKLELDEQFFGPGTRLTVL.

This clone showed up just a few times. The chain employs TRBV7-9 and TRBJ2-7; D possibly corresponds to TRBD2 (5 bases). Trimming removed 4 bases at V and 6 bases at J, with 19 bases between. The CDR3 is 15 residues long. Germline-derived CDR1 and CDR2 are SEHNR and FQNEAQ (reference sequence). The CDR3 sequence: CASSSSRRPSVEQYF. CDR3 coding DNA: TGTGCCAGCAGCTCGAGCCGGAGGCCGAGCGTCGAGCAGTACTTC.

This clone was detected only once. The V gene is TRBV9, the J gene TRBJ2-1; maybe TRBD2 (7 bases). Germline V CDR1 and CDR2: SGDLS, YYNGEE. The CDR3 totals 16 residues. Trimming took off 8 bases at V and 0 bases at J, with 18 bases between the two ends. The chain's CDR3 is CASRGGGASSYNEQFF. CDR3 coding DNA: TGTGCCAGTAGGGGCGGGGGCGCGAGCTCCTACAATGAGCAGTTCTTC.

CDR3 residues: CASSASRGGAGGYTF. As DNA, the CDR3 is TGTGCCAGCAGCGCCAGCAGGGGCGGAGCGGGGGGCTACACCTTC. The genes are TRBV9 and TRBJ1-2, with a tentative D call TRBD1 (6 bases). Germline V CDR1 and CDR2: SGDLS, YYNGEE. The CDR3 totals 15 residues. V was shortened by 3 bases and J by 8 bases, with 20 bases between the two germline ends.

The chain employs TRBV19 and TRBJ1-1, with D possibly matching TRBD1 (6 bases). The CDR3 contains 15 residues. Germline V gene data show CDR1 as LNHDA and CDR2 as SQIVND (reference sequence). V shed 5 bases and J shed 5 bases, with 18 bases lying between them. Here the CDR3 reads CASSQGQGPTTEAFF. CDR3 coding DNA: TGTGCCAGTAGTCAGGGGCAGGGACCAACGACTGAAGCTTTCTTT.

This sequence joins TRBV30 and TRBJ1-1; D ambiguous. With 6 bases removed from V and 4 bases from J, the gap between germline ends came to 12 bases. CDR1 and CDR2 (germline): GTSNPN, SVGIG (reference sequence). The CDR3 consists of 12 residues. The CDR3 nucleotides are TGTGCCTGTCTGACGGGATTCACTGAAGCTTTCTTT. It specifies CACLTGFTEAFF.

This chain uses TRBV9 with TRBJ2-3; possible D gene TRBD1, 6 bases. The germline V gene encodes CDR1 SGDLS and CDR2 YYNGEE. Trimming cost V 3 bases and J 1 base, with 12 bases left between them. CDR3 size: 15 residues. The CDR3 region is CASSATGWGTDTQYF. CDR3 DNA sequence: TGTGCCAGCAGCGCCACAGGGTGGGGCACAGATACGCAGTATTTT.

This rearrangement joins TRBV19 to TRBJ1-5; maybe TRBD1 (5 bases). This CDR3 spans 17 amino acids. Germline CDR1 and CDR2: LNHDA and SQIVND (reference sequence). Trimming stripped 4 bases from V and 1 base from J, with 17 bases between. The CDR3 region has the DNA TGTGCCAGTAGTAAGACGGGGGGGTTTTTGAGCAATCAGCCCCAGCATTTT. Translated: CASSKTGGFLSNQPQHF.

The table lists this clone with a count of one. The V gene is TRBV18, the J gene TRBJ2-7; 9 nucleotides match TRBD2. V shed 2 bases, J shed 6 bases, and the junction held 11 bases outside the gene matches. CDR3 length equals 16 residues. The germline CDR1 and CDR2 sequences are KGHSH and LQKENI. For the CDR3, the DNA is TGTGCCAGCTCACCAGGATTAATAGCGGGAGAGGGCGAGCAGTACTTC. This encodes CASSPGLIAGEGEQYF.

This clone has more than one count but fewer than ten. The CDR3 DNA sequence: TGCGCCAGCAGCTTGGAGGGGGCAGCCGGGGAGCTGTTTTTT. Encoded protein: CASSLEGAAGELFF. The rearrangement links TRBV5-1 to TRBJ2-2; 7 nucleotides agree with TRBD1. The CDR3 length is 14 residues. V gave up 0 bases and J gave up 6 bases; unmatched junction bases: 2. Per the germline V gene, CDR1 is SGHRS and CDR2 is YFSETQ.

Written as DNA, the CDR3 is TGTGCCAGCAGCTTGCGGGTGGTAGCGGGAGGGAACACCGGGGAGCTGTTTTTT. Protein product: CASSLRVVAGGNTGELFF. This rearrangement joins TRBV5-5 to TRBJ2-2; 10 bases are shared with TRBD2. With 1 base clipped from V and 1 base from J, the junction kept 7 bases outside the gene matches. CDR1 is SGHKS and CDR2 is YYEKEE in the germline V gene (reference sequence). This CDR3 is 18 amino acids long.

This chain uses TRBV5-6 with TRBJ2-3; D may be TRBD1 (5 bases). The CDR3 extends over 14 amino acids. Germline values: CDR1 SGHDT, CDR2 YYEEEE. V shed 1 base and J shed 2 bases, with 8 bases lying between them. The CDR3 sequence is CASSLSGHTDTQYF. The CDR3 DNA sequence: TGTGCCAGCAGCTTGAGTGGACACACAGATACGCAGTATTTT.

The chain employs TRBV5-1 and TRBJ2-1; TRBD2 matches 10 bases. J gave up 7 bases and V 2 bases, and 12 bases lay outside the gene matches. Germline assignment: CDR1 SGHRS and CDR2 YFSETQ. The CDR3 totals 17 residues. CDR3 nucleotide sequence: TGCGCCAGCAGCTTAGCCCGCATAGCGGGAGGTTGGAATGAGCAGTTCTTC. Protein product: CASSLARIAGGWNEQFF. The full variable domain, its missing parts supplied by reference TRBV5-1 and TRBJ2-1, is KAGVTQTPRYLIKTRGQQVTLSCSPISGHRSVSWYQQTPGQGLQFLFEYFSETQRNKGNFPGRFSGRQFSNSRSEMNVSTLELGDSALYLCASSLARIAGGWNEQFFGPGTRLTVL.

The rearrangement joins TRBV21-1 to TRBJ2-7; the table's D call, TRBD2, has no DNA check behind it. TRBV21-1 counts as a pseudogene. This CDR3 has 12 amino acids. In DNA, the CDR3 is TGTGCCAGCAGCAAGCGATCGGGCGGGAAGTACGTC. It codes for CASSKRSGGKYV.

The chain carries TRBV28 and TRBJ2-7; no firm D call. The CDR3 contains 12 residues. Looked up from germline, CDR1 is MDHEN and CDR2 is SYDVKM. V gave up 3 bases and J gave up 6 bases, with 9 bases separating them. The CDR3 bases are TGTGCCAGCAGTTTCGCCCCAGGCGAGCAGTACTTC. It yields the protein CASSFAPGEQYF.

The chain employs TRBV28 and TRBJ1-3; D is perhaps TRBD1 (6 bases). The germline CDR1 and CDR2 sequences are MDHEN and SYDVKM. Trimming removed 7 bases at V and 0 bases at J, with 13 bases between. CDR3 length: 15 residues. The CDR3 reads CASKGGVVSGNTIYF. CDR3 coding DNA: TGTGCCAGCAAAGGGGGGGTCGTCTCTGGAAACACCATATATTTT. Full variable domain (remainder filled in from reference TRBV28 and TRBJ1-3): DVKVTQSSRYLVKRTGEKVFLECVQDMDHENMFWYRQDPGLGLRLIYFSYDVKMKEKGDIPEGYSVSREKKERFSLILESASTNQTSMYLCASKGGVVSGNTIYFGEGSWLTVV.

The genes are TRBV5-1 and TRBJ2-5; perhaps TRBD2 as D (5 bases). The V gene's germline CDR1 is SGHRS and CDR2 YFSETQ. The V and J ends lost 0 bases and 1 base respectively, with 7 bases between them. This CDR3 is built from 14 residues. The CDR3 DNA sequence: TGCGCCAGCAGCTTGGGAGCGGTCCAAGAGACCCAGTACTTC. It specifies CASSLGAVQETQYF. The entire variable domain, with the rest obtained from reference TRBV5-1 and TRBJ2-5, is as follows: KAGVTQTPRYLIKTRGQQVTLSCSPISGHRSVSWYQQTPGQGLQFLFEYFSETQRNKGNFPGRFSGRQFSNSRSEMNVSTLELGDSALYLCASSLGAVQETQYFGPGTRLLVL.

A word on this clone: At one end the junction does not follow the germline gene, possibly because of a read error. The chain joins TRBV7-7 to TRBJ2-2, with 7 bases that match TRBD1. CDR1 and CDR2 from the germline V gene are SSHAT and FNYEAQ (reference sequence). This CDR3 comprises 15 residues. CDR3 loop: CASSRQGFNTGELFF. CDR3 nucleotides: TGTGCTAGCAGCCGACAGGGATTTAACACCGGGGAGCTGTTTTTT.